The 31 T cell receptor beta chains given below trace back to one sample, sequenced in a study of T cell changes during pregnancy in multiple sclerosis. This table comes from immunoSEQ multiplex PCR, and its TCRdb copy is limited to in-frame clones, with some not included. This table holds roughly 100,000 clones, around 90% found once. The specimen comprised peripheral blood, sampled after pregnancy. These receptors were collected from a female donor with multiple sclerosis, enrolled in a pregnancy study.

V and J are TRBV5-1 and TRBJ2-1; 12 bases fit TRBD1. Germline V gives CDR1 SGHRS, CDR2 YFSETQ. The J segment lost 0 bases and the V segment lost 0 bases, leaving 10 bases of the junction unmatched. This CDR3 comprises 20 residues. The CDR3 region has the DNA TGCGCCAGCAGCTTGGCCTGGGGACAGGGGGCATTTAACTCCTACAATGAGCAGTTCTTC. This encodes CASSLAWGQGAFNSYNEQFF.

The chain carries TRBV7-9 and TRBJ2-2; 7 positions match TRBD2. V lost 5 bases to trimming and J lost 3 bases; unmatched junction nucleotides: 9. This CDR3 has 16 amino acids. The germline gives CDR1 SEHNR, CDR2 FQNEAQ (reference sequence). The chain's CDR3 is CASSPIRRGDTGELFF. Written as DNA, the CDR3 is TGTGCCAGCAGCCCAATTAGACGGGGGGACACCGGGGAGCTGTTTTTT.

There are a few counts of this clone. The rearrangement joins TRBV6-5 to TRBJ1-2, with unresolved D. The CDR3 is 11 amino acids. Germline V CDR1 and CDR2: MNHEY, SVGAGI. V dropped 10 bases and J dropped 8 bases, with 14 bases sitting between them. Here the CDR3 reads CATEHLEGYTF. The CDR3 nucleotides read TGTGCCACCGAGCACTTAGAGGGCTACACCTTC.

This clone appeared once. This sequence joins TRBV25-1 and TRBJ2-7; the match to TRBD1 covers 7 bases. The CDR3 runs 14 residues. CDR1 is MGHDK and CDR2 is SYGVNS in the germline V gene. V lost 4 bases to trimming and J lost 5 bases; unmatched junction nucleotides: 8. The CDR3, as DNA: TGTGCCAGCAGTGGAGCAGGGGGTCTCCACGAGCAGTACTTC. It yields the protein CASSGAGGLHEQYF.

J is TRBJ2-5 and V is TRBV4-2, with 10 positions matching TRBD2. V gave up 6 bases and J gave up 9 bases; unmatched junction bases: 13. Germline CDR1 reads LGHNA; CDR2 reads YNFKEQ. CDR3 length: 15 amino acids. CDR3 nucleotide sequence: TGTGCCAGCAGAGCCGAGGGGACTAGCGAGGTTGCCCAGTACTTC. This translates into CASRAEGTSEVAQYF.

V gene TRBV7-2 combines with J gene TRBJ2-7, with a tentative D call TRBD2 (6 bases). The CDR3 runs to 15 residues. CDR1 is SGHTA and CDR2 is FQGNSA in the germline V gene. Trimming stripped 1 base from V and 2 bases from J, with 12 bases between. The CDR3, as DNA: TGTGCCAGCAGCTTAGATCGAGCGGGTACCTACGAGCAGTACTTC. It is translated as CASSLDRAGTYEQYF.

The table lists this clone with a count of one. This chain connects TRBV10-2 to TRBJ2-2, with D unresolved. The V and J ends lost 4 bases and 6 bases respectively, with 9 bases between them. CDR1 and CDR2 (germline): WSHSY, SAAADI. The CDR3 consists of 13 residues. The CDR3 region has the DNA TGCGCCAGCAGTGGGTCCACAGCCGGGGAGCTGTTTTTT. Its translation is CASSGSTAGELFF.

The J gene is TRBJ2-1, the V gene TRBV28, with a possible D match to TRBD2 (6 bases). Germline V gene lookup returns CDR1 MDHEN and CDR2 SYDVKM. With 2 bases removed from V and 4 bases from J, the gap between germline ends came to 9 bases. This CDR3 comprises 14 residues. CDR3 residues: CASSLPGAYNEQFF. The CDR3 DNA reads TGTGCCAGCAGTTTACCGGGAGCTTACAATGAGCAGTTCTTC. Looking up the rest from reference TRBV28 and TRBJ2-1 gives the full variable domain: DVKVTQSSRYLVKRTGEKVFLECVQDMDHENMFWYRQDPGLGLRLIYFSYDVKMKEKGDIPEGYSVSREKKERFSLILESASTNQTSMYLCASSLPGAYNEQFFGPGTRLTVL.

The genes are TRBV18 and TRBJ2-7, with D hard to call. Germline CDR1 is KGHSH and CDR2 is LQKENI. Trimming removed 4 bases at V and 1 base at J, with 8 bases between. CDR3 length: 13 residues. As DNA, the CDR3 is TGTGCCAGCTCACGGTCCCAGTCCTACGAGCAGTACTTC. It is translated as CASSRSQSYEQYF. Supplemented by reference TRBV18 and TRBJ2-7, the full variable domain reads NAGVMQNPRHLVRRRGQEARLRCSPMKGHSHVYWYRQLPEEGLKFMVYLQKENIIDESGMPKERFSAEFPKEGPSILRIQQVVRGDSAAYFCASSRSQSYEQYFGPGTRLTVT.

The genes are TRBV9 and TRBJ2-5; TRBD2 matches at 7 bases. Trimming at V came to 4 bases and at J to 3 bases, leaving 21 bases not matched to a gene. This CDR3 comprises 19 residues. Germline loops: CDR1 SGDLS, CDR2 YYNGEE. The CDR3 spells CASSPRPTSPAAGEETQYF. The CDR3 DNA reads TGTGCCAGCAGCCCCCGACCCACGAGCCCCGCTGCGGGGGAAGAGACCCAGTACTTC.

CDR3 region: CASSADRVRETQYF. The DNA for the CDR3 is TGTGCCAGCAGCGCGGACAGGGTGCGGGAGACCCAGTACTTC. This chain connects TRBV2 to TRBJ2-5; 8 bases match TRBD1. The trim removed 6 bases at V and 5 bases at J, leaving 8 bases unmatched. Germline V gives CDR1 SNHLY, CDR2 FYNNEI. The CDR3 runs 14 residues.

The V and J genes are TRBV7-8 and TRBJ2-1, with TRBD2 matching over 12 bases. The V gene's germline CDR1 is SGHVS and CDR2 FQNEAQ. Trimming removed 0 bases from V and 10 bases from J; junction bases left unmatched: 7. This CDR3 comprises 16 residues. CDR3 DNA sequence: TGTGCCAGCAGCTTAGCCCGAACTAGCGGGAGGAACGAGCAGTTCTTC. Translated, it gives CASSLARTSGRNEQFF.

V is TRBV7-9 and J is TRBJ2-1; TRBD2 aligns across 7 bases. The CDR3 runs 13 residues. CDR1 and CDR2 from the germline V gene are SEHNR and FQNEAQ (reference sequence). V lost 4 bases, J lost 8 bases, and 5 bases stayed unmatched. The CDR3 DNA reads as TGTGCCAGCAGCTCCGGGACTATCGATGAGCAGTTCTTC. Translating it yields CASSSGTIDEQFF.

The chain carries TRBV6-6 and TRBJ2-4, with D perhaps TRBD2 (6 bases). V was cut by 0 bases and J by 9 bases, with 15 bases left in between. The CDR3 extends over 15 amino acids. The germline CDR1 and CDR2 sequences are MNHNY and SVGAGI (reference sequence). In nucleotides, the CDR3 is TGTGCCAGCAGTTACTCAGGGACGCGGGAAGGCATTCAGTACTTC. Protein: CASSYSGTREGIQYF.

This chain links TRBV4-1 with TRBJ1-2; 8 nucleotides match TRBD1. CDR3 length: 15 amino acids. The J segment lost 1 base and the V segment lost 1 base, leaving 2 bases of the junction unmatched. CDR1 is MGHRA, CDR2 YSYEKL, per germline. For the CDR3, the DNA is TGCGCCAGCAGCCAAGGGGACAGGAGTAACTATGGCTACACCTTC. It translates to CASSQGDRSNYGYTF.

This chain connects TRBV6-4 to TRBJ2-1, with 7 bases lining up with TRBD2. Germline V lookup: CDR1 MRHNA, CDR2 SNTAGT. The V and J ends lost 7 bases and 6 bases, in that order; junction bases with no gene match: 9. The CDR3 is 14 amino acids. The CDR3 DNA follows: TGTGCCAGCACCTTGGAGCGGGATTCCAATGAGCAGTTCTTC. Its translation is CASTLERDSNEQFF.

This clone showed up just once. The chain has TRBV10-3 and TRBJ2-1; D perhaps matches TRBD2 (6 bases). Germline values: CDR1 ENHRY, CDR2 SYGVKD. Trimming took off 2 bases at V and 2 bases at J, with 13 bases between the two ends. The CDR3 extends over 16 amino acids. For the CDR3, the DNA is TGTGCCATCAGTGAGCGGCTAGCGCCCACCTACAATGAGCAGTTCTTC. This sequence encodes CAISERLAPTYNEQFF.

The chain couples TRBV30 to TRBJ1-5, with D perhaps TRBD1 (6 bases). V was trimmed by 1 base and J by 4 bases, leaving 11 bases between them. CDR1 and CDR2 (germline): GTSNPN, SVGIG (reference sequence). This CDR3 spans 14 amino acids. The CDR3 region has the DNA TGTGCCTGGAGTGCCGGGACACCTAATCAGCCCCAGCATTTT. Encoded protein: CAWSAGTPNQPQHF.

The CDR3 spells CASSPGDRGRGEQYF. The DNA for the CDR3 is TGTGCCAGCAGTCCCGGGGACAGGGGCCGCGGGGAGCAGTACTTC. J is TRBJ2-7 and V is TRBV28, with TRBD1 identical over 10 bases. Losses at the gene ends were 5 bases for V and 7 bases for J; bases not matched to a gene: 11. The CDR3 covers 15 residues. Germline lookup yields CDR1 MDHEN and CDR2 SYDVKM.

This chain connects TRBV11-2 to TRBJ2-3, with 8 nucleotides matching TRBD2. Germline V gene data show CDR1 as SGHAT and CDR2 as FQNNGV. This CDR3 comprises 16 residues. Trimming took 1 base from V and 3 from J; bases not matched to a gene: 6. CDR3 amino acids: CASSLVSGGKTDTQYF. The CDR3 DNA reads TGTGCCAGCAGCTTAGTGTCGGGAGGGAAGACAGATACGCAGTATTTT.

The chain combines TRBV5-5 with TRBJ2-7, with D possibly TRBD1 on 6 matching bases. The germline gives CDR1 SGHKS, CDR2 YYEKEE (reference sequence). This CDR3 contains 15 residues. The ends were cut back, 4 bases at V and 0 bases at J, with 14 bases in the middle. CDR3 sequence reads: CASSPRGVPSYEQYF. The CDR3 DNA is TGTGCCAGCAGCCCCAGGGGAGTACCCTCCTACGAGCAGTACTTC.

This clone was counted a few times. CDR3 coding DNA: TGTGCCAGCTCACCGGACAGGGGGAACTATGGCTACACCTTC. Translating it yields CASSPDRGNYGYTF. The rearrangement links TRBV18 to TRBJ1-2; 10 bases fit TRBD1. Germline CDR1 and CDR2: KGHSH and LQKENI. V was pared by 3 bases and J by 2 bases, with 0 bases of the junction left unmatched. The CDR3 covers 14 residues.

The chain is built from TRBV7-2 and TRBJ1-2, with a tentative D call TRBD1 (5 bases). CDR3 length: 14 residues. Trimming shortened V by 6 bases and J by 0 bases, and 11 bases separated the two germline ends. Germline CDR1 SGHTA, CDR2 FQGNSA. The CDR3 DNA reads TGTGCCAGCAGGGAATGGGGCCCTAACTATGGCTACACCTTC. It encodes CASREWGPNYGYTF.

J is TRBJ2-3 and V is TRBV6-5, with D tentatively TRBD2 (5 bases). Per the germline V gene, CDR1 is MNHEY and CDR2 is SVGAGI. The CDR3 has 13 amino acids. The V gene lost 3 bases and the J gene lost 6 bases, with 10 bases spanning the gap. The CDR3 protein is CASSYDRRDTQYF. The DNA of the CDR3 is TGTGCCAGCAGTTATGATAGGAGGGATACGCAGTATTTT.

V gene TRBV4-2 combines with J gene TRBJ2-7; 10 nucleotides align to TRBD2. The length of the CDR3 is 15 residues. J lost 0 bases, V lost 1 base, and 0 bases had no gene match. Looked up from germline, CDR1 is LGHNA and CDR2 is YNFKEQ. This CDR3 is CASSQGLAGSYEQYF. CDR3 DNA: TGTGCCAGCAGCCAAGGACTAGCGGGCTCCTACGAGCAGTACTTC.

A remark on this clone: One end of the junction varies from germline; a read error may be responsible. The J gene is TRBJ2-5, the V gene TRBV5-1; possibly TRBD2 for D (7 bases). CDR3 size: 12 residues. Germline V gene data show CDR1 as SGHRS and CDR2 as YFSETQ. In DNA, the CDR3 is TGCGCCAGCAGCTTGTCGGGGGGCGCCCGGCACTTC. Protein sequence: CASSLSGGARHF.

The V gene is TRBV7-8, the J gene TRBJ1-5, with D possibly matching TRBD1 (6 bases). The germline V and J ends were trimmed by 5 bases and 5 bases, with 13 bases remaining between them. The length of the CDR3 is 14 residues. Germline V gene lookup returns CDR1 SGHVS and CDR2 FQNEAQ. For the CDR3, the DNA is TGTGCCAGCAGCCCAGGACAGAGCGATCAGCCCCAGCATTTT. This encodes CASSPGQSDQPQHF.

The chain links TRBV7-8 to TRBJ2-1; maybe TRBD1 (6 bases). Trimming took off 5 bases at V and 10 bases at J, with 18 bases between the two ends. The CDR3 is made up of 14 amino acids. The germline V gene encodes CDR1 SGHVS and CDR2 FQNEAQ. The DNA for the CDR3 is TGTGCCAGCAGCCAGGCCCCCAGGGGCGAAGAGCAGTTCTTC. Translating gives CASSQAPRGEEQFF. Looking up the rest from reference TRBV7-8 and TRBJ2-1 gives the full variable domain: GAGVSQSPRYKVAKRGQDVALRCDPISGHVSLFWYQQALGQGPEFLTYFQNEAQLDKSGLPSDRFFAERPEGSVSTLKIQRTQQEDSAVYLCASSQAPRGEEQFFGPGTRLTVL.

The chain employs TRBV28 and TRBJ1-4, with 11 bases fitting TRBD1. CDR1 MDHEN and CDR2 SYDVKM come from the germline V gene. The ends lost 7 bases at V and 10 bases at J; junction bases unmatched: 11. CDR3 length: 15 amino acids. The DNA for the CDR3 is TGTGCCAGCACCTCCCCGGGACAGGGGGTGGTAAAACTGTTTTTT. Translated: CASTSPGQGVVKLFF.

This sequence joins TRBV30 and TRBJ1-5, with D perhaps matching TRBD1 (6 bases). CDR3 length: 14 residues. V lost 4 bases and J 4 bases, leaving 14 bases between the germline ends. The germline CDR1 and CDR2 sequences are GTSNPN and SVGIG (reference sequence). In nucleotides, the CDR3 is TGTGCCTGGAACCCACAGGGAAGAAATCAGCCCCAGCATTTT. Translating gives CAWNPQGRNQPQHF.

The rearrangement uses TRBV2 and TRBJ2-3, with TRBD1 matching 7 bases. The J segment lost 2 bases and the V segment lost 6 bases, leaving 5 bases of the junction unmatched. Germline V gene lookup returns CDR1 SNHLY and CDR2 FYNNEI. The CDR3 extends over 14 amino acids. CDR3 protein: CASSRQGITDTQYF. CDR3 bases: TGTGCCAGCAGCCGACAGGGAATCACAGATACGCAGTATTTT.